The 17 T cell receptor beta chains listed next were all sequenced from one sample in a study of long-term antiretroviral therapy in people with HIV. With survey level as its setting, the immunoSEQ assay was v3.0. Clones were sequenced by immunoSEQ multiplex PCR, and TCRdb holds only the in-frame ones, with some missing. The repertoire includes 48,000 or so clones, about 81% of them detected once, and around 3.1% sits in the top ten. Sequences were derived from unsorted PBMCs, sampled 0.8 years after starting antiretroviral therapy. The receptors originated from a young woman with HIV.

This chain uses TRBV7-9 with TRBJ1-5; the match to TRBD1 covers 7 bases. Looked up from germline, CDR1 is SEHNR and CDR2 is FQNEAQ (reference sequence). This CDR3 has 14 residues. V was clipped by 5 bases and J by 6 bases; unmatched bases: 7. CDR3 DNA: TGTGCCAGCAGCCTCGACAGGGAGGGTCAGCCCCAGCATTTT. Its translation: CASSLDREGQPQHF. Using reference TRBV7-9 and TRBJ1-5 for the parts outside the CDR3, the full variable domain is DTGVSQNPRHKITKRGQNVTFRCDPISEHNRLYWYRQTLGQGPEFLTYFQNEAQLEKSRLLSDRFSAERPKGSFSTLEIQRTEQGDSAMYLCASSLDREGQPQHFGDGTRLSIL.

About this clone itself: At one end, the junction sequence differs from germline, possibly due to a read error. This chain links TRBV28 with TRBJ2-7; D gene uncertain. There are 14 residues in the CDR3. The germline V gene has CDR1 MDHEN and CDR2 SYDVKM. The DNA of the CDR3 is TGTGCCAGCAGTCAACAGCTTGGTGGTAAGGCCCTAGTCTTC. It translates to CASSQQLGGKALVF.

The rearrangement joins TRBV6-5 to TRBJ1-3; D possibly corresponds to TRBD1 (5 bases). Germline CDR1 MNHEY, CDR2 SVGAGI. This CDR3 spans 15 amino acids. Trimming stripped 0 bases from V and 0 bases from J, with 6 bases between. The CDR3, as DNA: TGTGCCAGCAGTTACTCGAGGGGCTCTGGAAACACCATATATTTT. Protein product: CASSYSRGSGNTIYF.

The rearrangement joins TRBV10-3 to TRBJ2-2, with D possibly matching TRBD2 (6 bases). This CDR3 contains 14 residues. The V gene's germline CDR1 is ENHRY and CDR2 SYGVKD. With 6 bases removed from V and 2 bases from J, the gap between germline ends came to 10 bases. The CDR3 sequence: CAIRTGGNTGELFF. The CDR3 bases are TGTGCCATCAGGACCGGGGGTAACACCGGGGAGCTGTTTTTT.

The chain couples TRBV27 to TRBJ2-1; 8 bases map to TRBD2. CDR1 is MNHEY and CDR2 is SMNVEV in the germline V gene (reference sequence). With 3 bases clipped from V and 4 bases from J, the junction kept 5 bases outside the gene matches. This CDR3 has 15 amino acids. The DNA for the CDR3 is TGTGCCAGCAGTTTTGGGCTAGCGGGTTACAATGAGCAGTTCTTC. Translation gives CASSFGLAGYNEQFF.

The chain uses TRBV18 and TRBJ1-1, with unresolved D. From germline, CDR1 is KGHSH and CDR2 LQKENI. The CDR3 covers 12 residues. With 3 bases removed from V and 7 bases from J, the gap between germline ends came to 9 bases. CDR3 DNA: TGTGCCAGCTCACCGACGGGAGGTGAAGCTTTCTTT. Translated: CASSPTGGEAFF.

The chain couples TRBV25-1 to TRBJ2-7; 7 positions agree with TRBD1. Per the germline V gene, CDR1 is MGHDK and CDR2 is SYGVNS. V trimming: 6 bases; J trimming: 2 bases; junction bases outside the gene matches: 7. This CDR3 has 14 amino acids. In DNA form, the CDR3 reads TGTGCCAGCAGGGGGACAGCCTTCCCCTACGAGCAGTACTTC. Its translation: CASRGTAFPYEQYF.

The rearrangement uses TRBV9 and TRBJ2-1; possibly TRBD2 for D (6 bases). V was shortened by 3 bases and J by 8 bases, with 18 bases between the two germline ends. The CDR3 has 15 residues. Germline V CDR1 and CDR2: SGDLS, YYNGEE. The CDR3, as DNA: TGTGCCAGCAGCGCCGCTAGCGTTTTTGGCGATGAGCAGTTCTTC. Its translation is CASSAASVFGDEQFF.

This chain joins TRBV2 and TRBJ2-2; 7 bases map to TRBD1. Germline CDR1 reads SNHLY; CDR2 reads FYNNEI. J was trimmed by 0 bases and V by 6 bases; bases with no gene match: 7. The CDR3 length is 16 residues. The CDR3 DNA reads as TGTGCCAGCAGCAAGAGGACAGGATCGAACACCGGGGAGCTGTTTTTT. Translating gives CASSKRTGSNTGELFF. The entire variable domain, with the rest obtained from reference TRBV2 and TRBJ2-2, is as follows: EPEVTQTPSHQVTQMGQEVILRCVPISNHLYFYWYRQILGQKVEFLVSFYNNEISEKSEIFDDQFSVERPDGSNFTLKIRSTKLEDSAMYFCASSKRTGSNTGELFFGEGSRLTVL.

The V gene is TRBV27, the J gene TRBJ2-3; 7 positions agree with TRBD1. J gave up 5 bases and V 2 bases, and 7 bases lay outside the gene matches. The CDR3 is made up of 15 amino acids. Germline V gives CDR1 MNHEY, CDR2 SMNVEV (reference sequence). CDR3 nucleotides: TGTGCCAGCAGTTTAGAGGGGGCTGATGGAGATACGCAGTATTTT. This gives the protein CASSLEGADGDTQYF.

The chain links TRBV7-2 to TRBJ2-5; TRBD2 might be the D (5 bases). This CDR3 region has 14 residues. In germline, CDR1 is SGHTA, CDR2 FQGNSA. V lost 3 bases and J 1 base, leaving 9 bases between the germline ends. CDR3 nucleotides: TGTGCCAGCAGCTTGATGAGGGTCCAAGAGACCCAGTACTTC. This sequence encodes CASSLMRVQETQYF.

The rearrangement links TRBV6-5 to TRBJ2-7; D ambiguous. The ends were cut back, 0 bases at V and 4 bases at J, with 10 bases in the middle. Germline values: CDR1 MNHEY, CDR2 SVGAGI. The CDR3 has 14 residues. Written as DNA, the CDR3 is TGTGCCAGCAGTTACTCGAAGGTCGGATACGAGCAGTACTTC. Translating gives CASSYSKVGYEQYF.

On this clone itself: At one boundary the junction diverges from the germline segment, which might be a read error. V and J are TRBV5-8 and TRBJ2-2; possible D gene TRBD2, 6 bases. CDR1 and CDR2 from the germline V gene are SGHTS and YDEGEE. CDR3 length: 17 residues. As DNA, the CDR3 is TGCGCCAGCAGCCAAGGTTTGGAGGGAGAGTTAACCGGGGAGCTGTTTTTT. It yields the protein CASSQGLEGELTGELFF.

J is TRBJ2-6 and V is TRBV6-5; D is unresolved. Between the trimmed V and J ends, which lost 2 bases and 0 bases, there was a span of 5 bases. Germline-derived CDR1 and CDR2 are MNHEY and SVGAGI. CDR3 length: 15 amino acids. The CDR3 is CASSYMSSGANVLTF. Written as DNA, the CDR3 is TGTGCCAGCAGTTACATGAGCTCTGGGGCCAACGTCCTGACTTTC.

This rearrangement joins TRBV27 to TRBJ2-7; D ambiguous. Trimming shortened V by 7 bases and J by 6 bases, and 10 bases separated the two germline ends. This CDR3 has 11 amino acids. Germline V gene lookup returns CDR1 MNHEY and CDR2 SMNVEV (reference sequence). The CDR3 is CASNKGSEQYF. As DNA, the CDR3 is TGTGCCAGCAATAAAGGATCCGAGCAGTACTTC.

The gene calls are TRBV11-1 and TRBJ2-3; 7 nucleotides line up with TRBD2. J was trimmed by 4 bases and V by 5 bases; bases with no gene match: 12. Germline V CDR1 and CDR2: SGHAT, FQDESV (reference sequence). The CDR3 is 16 residues long. The CDR3, as DNA: TGTGCCAGCAGCATACCAAGCGGGAATGGCCCAGATACGCAGTATTTT. It specifies CASSIPSGNGPDTQYF.

The V gene is TRBV29-1, the J gene TRBJ2-7; D is undetermined. Germline V lookup: CDR1 SQVTM, CDR2 ANQGSEA. The CDR3 consists of 12 residues. The V gene lost 8 bases and the J gene lost 3 bases, with 14 bases spanning the gap. The chain's CDR3 is CSPPWSCYEQYF. The CDR3, as DNA: TGCAGCCCTCCATGGAGTTGCTACGAGCAGTACTTC.